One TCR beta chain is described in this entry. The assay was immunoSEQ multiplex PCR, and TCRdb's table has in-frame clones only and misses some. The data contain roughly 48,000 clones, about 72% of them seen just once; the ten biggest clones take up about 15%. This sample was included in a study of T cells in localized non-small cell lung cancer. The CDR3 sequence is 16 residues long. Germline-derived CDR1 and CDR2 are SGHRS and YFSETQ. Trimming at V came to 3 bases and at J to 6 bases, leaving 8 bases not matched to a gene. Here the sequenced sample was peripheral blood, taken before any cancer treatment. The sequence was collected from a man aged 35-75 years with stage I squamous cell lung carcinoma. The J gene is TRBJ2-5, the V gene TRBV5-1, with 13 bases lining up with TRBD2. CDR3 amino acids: CASSSTSGGAAKTQYF. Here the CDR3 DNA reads TGCGCCAGCAGCTCTACTAGCGGGGGGGCCGCAAAGACCCAGTACTTC.